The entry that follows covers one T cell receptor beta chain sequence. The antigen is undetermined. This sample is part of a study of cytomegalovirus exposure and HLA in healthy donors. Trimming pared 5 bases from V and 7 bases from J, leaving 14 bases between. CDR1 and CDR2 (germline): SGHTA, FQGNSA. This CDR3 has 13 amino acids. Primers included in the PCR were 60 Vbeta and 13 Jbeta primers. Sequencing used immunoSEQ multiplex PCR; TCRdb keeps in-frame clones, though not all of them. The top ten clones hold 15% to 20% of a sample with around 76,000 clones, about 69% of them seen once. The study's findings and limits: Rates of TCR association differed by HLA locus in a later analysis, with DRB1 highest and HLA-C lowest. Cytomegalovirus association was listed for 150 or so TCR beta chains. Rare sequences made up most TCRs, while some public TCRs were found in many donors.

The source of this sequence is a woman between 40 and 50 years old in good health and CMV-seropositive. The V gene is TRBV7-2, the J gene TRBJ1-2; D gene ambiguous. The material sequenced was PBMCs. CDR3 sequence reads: CASSPVPEAGYTF. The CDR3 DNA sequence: TGTGCCAGCAGCCCCGTCCCAGAGGCTGGCTACACCTTC.